The next 4 T cell receptor beta chains were all read from a single sample in a study of cytomegalovirus exposure and HLA in healthy donors (dated by TCRdb to 2016 to 2017). The library was produced with the immunoSEQ multiplex PCR assay. The multiplex PCR relied on a mix of 60 forward primers for TCR Vbeta segments and 13 reverse primers for TCR Jbeta segments. Held by TCRdb, this immuneACCESS table contains in-frame sequences only and omits some clones. Under half of the omission traces to an unresolved V gene where checked; the cause of the rest is unknown. A total of 90,000 to 120,000 clones appear in this sample, 70% to 80% of them only once. The ten largest make up less than 2.5% of the sample. Material for sequencing was PBMCs. The receptors were sampled from a man younger than 35 in good health and CMV-seronegative.

This chain uses TRBV18 with TRBJ2-5; 8 positions agree with TRBD2. Germline values: CDR1 KGHSH, CDR2 LQKENI. V trimming: 3 bases; J trimming: 3 bases; junction bases outside the gene matches: 9. The CDR3 is made up of 16 amino acids. The CDR3 nucleotides read TGTGCCAGCTCACCCTTAGCGGGGCGGTCGGAAGAGACCCAGTACTTC. It translates to CASSPLAGRSEETQYF.

The chain joins TRBV5-1 to TRBJ2-5, with 12 positions matching TRBD2. V dropped 4 bases and J dropped 2; count of bases not matched to a gene: 6. The CDR3 totals 16 residues. In germline, CDR1 is SGHRS, CDR2 YFSETQ. CDR3 sequence (DNA): TGCGCCAGCAGCCCCCGGACTAGCGGGGAGCAAGAGACCCAGTACTTC. Its translation: CASSPRTSGEQETQYF.

The V and J genes are TRBV9 and TRBJ2-7; D is perhaps TRBD1 (5 bases). The germline gives CDR1 SGDLS, CDR2 YYNGEE. Trimming left V 4 bases short and J 6 bases short, with 20 bases between. There are 15 residues in the CDR3. The DNA of the CDR3 is TGTGCCAGCAGCACTCTCCAGCAGGGTAGTCGCGAGCAGTACTTC. Amino acids: CASSTLQQGSREQYF.

This chain links TRBV7-8 with TRBJ2-7; TRBD1 is a possible D gene (5 bases). Germline lookup yields CDR1 SGHVS and CDR2 FQNEAQ. The CDR3 loop spans 15 amino acids. V shed 1 base and J shed 6 bases, with 16 bases lying between them. This CDR3 reads CASSLVVGGAFEQYF. Written as DNA, the CDR3 is TGTGCCAGCAGCTTAGTGGTAGGTGGGGCATTCGAGCAGTACTTC.